This T cell receptor (beta chain) stems from a study of cytotoxic CD8 clonotypes in ibrutinib-treated CLL. For the study at large: Enrolment comprised approximately 10 relapsed/refractory and about 16 treatment-naive patients; roughly 18 were IGHV unmutated. Study-wide results and caveats: With treatment, public clonotypes, which were uncommon, either contracted or remained stable. Baseline clonality exceeded age-matched healthy donors and tracked circulating CD8+ T-cell counts.

Deep sequencing aimed at 1 in 200,000 to 1 in 1 million T cells' resolution. Sequencing used immunoSEQ multiplex PCR; TCRdb keeps in-frame clones, though not all of them. In the table there are hundreds of thousands of clones, 67% of which are singletons. This clone was recorded only once. The antigen is undetermined. This sample comprised PBMCs, obtained after 36 months of ibrutinib treatment. The source of this sequence is a human donor with chronic lymphocytic leukemia.

The DNA of the CDR3 is TGCGCCAGCAGCCCCGGTCGGGCAGTCAATCAGCCCCAGCATTTT. This sequence encodes CASSPGRAVNQPQHF. The genes are TRBV4-1 and TRBJ1-5; no reliable D call. The V gene's germline CDR1 is MGHRA and CDR2 YSYEKL. This CDR3 has 15 amino acids. Trimming removed 4 bases at V and 3 bases at J, with 13 bases between.